These T cell receptor beta chains were read from a single sample in a study of shared clonotypes between healthy human individuals. The data were produced by immunoSEQ multiplex PCR, yet TCRdb's version contains in-frame clones alone and is incomplete. The sample records some 1.5 million clones, approximately 97% being singletons. The sequencing sample was made of naive CD4+ T cells sorted from blood. Every receptor here comes from a man aged 30 to 39 in good health. Each CDR3 is given with its conserved first and last residue.

j_gene | v_gene | CDR3aa
TRBJ2-2 | TRBV9 | CASSALEVAGYSGELFF
TRBJ1-5 | TRBV19 | CASSAQGISNQPQHF
TRBJ1-2 | TRBV6-5 | CASSPAGGNYGYTF
TRBJ2-5 | TRBV27 | CASSLSVVGAQETQYF
TRBJ1-2 | TRBV14 | CASSQEPVGGYTF
TRBJ1-2 | TRBV29-1 | CSATNTNYGYTF
TRBJ2-5 | TRBV5-1 | CASSFSPEETQYF
TRBJ1-3 | TRBV5-4 | CASSLDRHSGNTIYF
TRBJ2-3 | TRBV7-8 | CASSDLRQIPDTQYF
TRBJ1-5 | TRBV7-2 | CASSPHGQTGRDQPQHF
TRBJ2-4 | TRBV19 | CASSMNVGNIQYF
TRBJ2-2 | TRBV6-1 | CASTAAAGAGELFF
TRBJ1-4 | TRBV28 | CASSLWPNNEKLFF
TRBJ2-1 | TRBV10-3 | CAISWSENEQFF
TRBJ2-7 | TRBV11-2 | CASSLLMHEQYF
TRBJ1-4 | TRBV2 | CASSGRGREKLFF
TRBJ2-7 | TRBV5-1 | CASSLDQGVGTYEQYF
TRBJ2-7 | TRBV6-5 | CASKETSGSLYEQYF
TRBJ2-4 | TRBV11-2 | CASSLFRLAKNIQYF
TRBJ1-2 | TRBV6-5 | CASSLNLAQGYTF
TRBJ2-7 | TRBV21-1 | CASSNSRLAGRYEQYF
TRBJ2-1 | TRBV28 | CASSLAGGPVGDEQFF
TRBJ2-3 | TRBV10-1 | CASSPQITDTQYF
TRBJ2-3 | TRBV25-1 | CASSGWTGSSTDTQYF
TRBJ2-1 | TRBV10-3 | CAISGGLAGPVFF
TRBJ1-1 | TRBV14 | CASSQAGHGTNTEAFF
TRBJ2-1 | TRBV5-1 | CASRFEHSSYNEQFF
TRBJ2-3 | TRBV11-1 | CASSLLGLAIADTQYF
TRBJ2-1 | TRBV7-7 | CASSLVQGGEQFF
TRBJ2-1 | TRBV5-4 | CASRPSGTPSYNEQFF
TRBJ1-4 | TRBV29-1 | CSVEVGTNEKLFF
TRBJ2-4 | TRBV7-2 | CASSLASGPAKNIQYF
TRBJ2-2 | TRBV4-3 | CASSQVVAGGSKWLFF
TRBJ2-1 | TRBV11-2 | CASSRPTGGVEQFF
TRBJ2-1 | TRBV7-9 | CASSLSEGEDYNEQFF
TRBJ2-1 | TRBV6-1 | CASRRGRAVYNEQFF
TRBJ2-7 | TRBV29-1 | CSVAQGHSYEQYF
TRBJ1-1 | TRBV10-1 | CASSESGGSGNTEAFF
TRBJ2-7 | TRBV13 | CASSLVPRYEQYF
TRBJ1-5 | TRBV5-8 | CASSGGQGPSMPQHF
TRBJ1-5 | TRBV11-3 | CASRPLSGQANQPQHF
TRBJ2-1 | TRBV19 | CASSTDWLNNEQFF
TRBJ2-1 | TRBV5-1 | CASSFGLAPYNEQFF